This TCR beta chain was identified in a study of blood T cell repertoires in COVID-19. For the study at large: Researchers got acute and convalescent COVID-19 samples from the United States, Italy and Spain. PBMCs, B-cell-depleted T cells, or T cells were the source of the cDNA or gDNA that made up the material.

With 5 bases removed from V and 7 bases from J, the gap between germline ends came to 12 bases. Germline V lookup: CDR1 SGHAT, CDR2 FQNNGV. This CDR3 contains 13 residues. Enrollment of patients from Seattle took place during active infection, with longitudinal follow-up. Source study methods: Cell counts per sample came from amplifying reference gene primers. The method was immunoSEQ multiplex PCR; TCRdb's version includes in-frame clones alone and lacks a portion of them. V and J calls and clone size are those listed in that table; D and trimming were worked out from the DNA. The sample has about 250,000 clones; around 89% are singletons.

The J gene is TRBJ2-1, the V gene TRBV11-2; perhaps TRBD1 as D (7 bases). This sequence originates from a woman aged 55-70 years with COVID-19, enrolled during active disease. The specimen was peripheral blood. The DNA for the CDR3 is TGTGCCAGCAGCCCCAGGGGGGTGAATGAGCAGTTCTTC. This gives the protein CASSPRGVNEQFF.